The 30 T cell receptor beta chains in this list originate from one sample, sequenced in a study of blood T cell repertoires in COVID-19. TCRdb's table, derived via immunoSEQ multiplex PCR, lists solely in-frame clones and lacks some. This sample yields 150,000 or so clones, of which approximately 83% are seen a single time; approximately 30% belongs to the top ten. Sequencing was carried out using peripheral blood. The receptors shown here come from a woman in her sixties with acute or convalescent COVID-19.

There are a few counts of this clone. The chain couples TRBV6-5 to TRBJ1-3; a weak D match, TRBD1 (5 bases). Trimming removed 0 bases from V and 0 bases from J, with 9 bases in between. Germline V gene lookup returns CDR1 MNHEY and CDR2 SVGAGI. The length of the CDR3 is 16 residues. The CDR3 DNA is TGTGCCAGCAGTTACTCGAGACAGTCCTCTGGAAACACCATATATTTT. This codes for CASSYSRQSSGNTIYF.

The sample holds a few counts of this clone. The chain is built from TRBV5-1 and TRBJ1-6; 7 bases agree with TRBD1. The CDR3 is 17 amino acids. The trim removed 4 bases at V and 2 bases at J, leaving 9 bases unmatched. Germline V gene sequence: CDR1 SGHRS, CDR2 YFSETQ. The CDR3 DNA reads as TGCGCCAGCAGCCCCTCCAAAGGGGGCGCCTATAATTCACCCCTCCACTTT. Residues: CASSPSKGGAYNSPLHF.

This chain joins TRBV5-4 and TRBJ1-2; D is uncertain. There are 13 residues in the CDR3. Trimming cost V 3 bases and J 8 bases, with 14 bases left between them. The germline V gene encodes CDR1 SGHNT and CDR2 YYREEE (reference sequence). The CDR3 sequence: CASSSQWAGGYTF. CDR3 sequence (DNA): TGTGCCAGCAGCTCACAGTGGGCTGGAGGCTACACCTTC.

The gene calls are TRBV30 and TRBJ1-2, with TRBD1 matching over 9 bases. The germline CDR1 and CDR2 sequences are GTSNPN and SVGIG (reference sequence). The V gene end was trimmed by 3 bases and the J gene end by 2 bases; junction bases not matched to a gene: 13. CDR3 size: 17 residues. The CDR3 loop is CAWSWLPNRGRNYGYTF. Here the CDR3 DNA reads TGTGCCTGGAGCTGGCTACCAAACAGGGGGCGCAACTATGGCTACACCTTC.

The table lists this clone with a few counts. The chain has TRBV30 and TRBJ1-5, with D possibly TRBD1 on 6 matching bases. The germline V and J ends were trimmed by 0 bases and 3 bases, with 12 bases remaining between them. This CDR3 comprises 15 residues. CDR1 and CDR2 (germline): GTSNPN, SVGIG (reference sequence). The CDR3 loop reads CAWSVRTAYNQPQHF. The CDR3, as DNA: TGTGCCTGGAGTGTACGGACAGCCTACAATCAGCCCCAGCATTTT.

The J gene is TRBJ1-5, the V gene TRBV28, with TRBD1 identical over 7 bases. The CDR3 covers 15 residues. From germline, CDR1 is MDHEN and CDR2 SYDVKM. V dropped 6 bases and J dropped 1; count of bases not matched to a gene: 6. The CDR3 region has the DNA TGTGCCAGCAGGGTCACAGGGGCGAGCAATCAGCCCCAGCATTTT. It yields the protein CASRVTGASNQPQHF.

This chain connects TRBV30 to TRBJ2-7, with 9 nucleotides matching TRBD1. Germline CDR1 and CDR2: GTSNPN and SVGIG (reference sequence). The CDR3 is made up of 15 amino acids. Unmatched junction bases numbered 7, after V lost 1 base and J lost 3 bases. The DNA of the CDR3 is TGTGCCTGGAGTGCCGCCCTGACAGGGGGCTACGAGCAGTACGTC. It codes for CAWSAALTGGYEQYV.

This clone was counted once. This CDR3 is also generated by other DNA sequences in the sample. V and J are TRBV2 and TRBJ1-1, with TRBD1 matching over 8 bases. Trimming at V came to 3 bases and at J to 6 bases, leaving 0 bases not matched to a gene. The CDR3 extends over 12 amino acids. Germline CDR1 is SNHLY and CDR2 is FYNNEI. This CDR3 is CASSETGAEAFF. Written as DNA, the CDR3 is TGTGCCAGCAGTGAGACAGGGGCTGAAGCTTTCTTT.

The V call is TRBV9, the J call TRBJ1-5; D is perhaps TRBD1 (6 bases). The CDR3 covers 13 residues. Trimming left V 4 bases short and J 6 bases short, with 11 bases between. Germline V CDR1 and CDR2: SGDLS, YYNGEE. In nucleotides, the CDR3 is TGTGCCAGCAGCCCCGGACAGACTCAGCCCCAGCATTTT. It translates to CASSPGQTQPQHF.

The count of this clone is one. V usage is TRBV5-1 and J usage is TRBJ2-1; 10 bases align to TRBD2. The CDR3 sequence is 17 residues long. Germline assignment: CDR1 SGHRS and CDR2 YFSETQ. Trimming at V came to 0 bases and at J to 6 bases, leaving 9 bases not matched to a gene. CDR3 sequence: CASSLAPAGGLANEQFF. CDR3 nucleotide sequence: TGCGCCAGCAGCTTGGCCCCAGCGGGGGGGCTGGCCAATGAGCAGTTCTTC.

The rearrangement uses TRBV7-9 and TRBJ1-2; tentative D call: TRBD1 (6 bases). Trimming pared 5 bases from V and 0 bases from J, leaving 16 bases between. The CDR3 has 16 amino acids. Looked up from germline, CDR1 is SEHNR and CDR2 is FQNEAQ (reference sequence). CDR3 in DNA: TGTGCCAGCAGCCTAGGGGGGGGACCCTCTAACTATGGCTACACCTTC. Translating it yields CASSLGGGPSNYGYTF.

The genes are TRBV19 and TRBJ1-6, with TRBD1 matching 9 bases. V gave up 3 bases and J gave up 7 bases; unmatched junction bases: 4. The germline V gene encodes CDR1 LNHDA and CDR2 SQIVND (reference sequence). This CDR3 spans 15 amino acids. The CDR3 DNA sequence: TGTGCCAGTAGTATTGGGGACAGGGTAAATTCACCCCTCCACTTT. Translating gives CASSIGDRVNSPLHF.

Here the CDR3 reads CASSIQTGEEKLFF. The DNA for the CDR3 is TGTGCCAGTAGTATCCAGACAGGGGAAGAAAAACTGTTTTTT. The genes are TRBV19 and TRBJ1-4, with 8 bases that match TRBD1. The germline V gene encodes CDR1 LNHDA and CDR2 SQIVND (reference sequence). With V trimmed by 3 bases and J by 8 bases, 5 bases remained unmatched. The CDR3 consists of 14 residues.

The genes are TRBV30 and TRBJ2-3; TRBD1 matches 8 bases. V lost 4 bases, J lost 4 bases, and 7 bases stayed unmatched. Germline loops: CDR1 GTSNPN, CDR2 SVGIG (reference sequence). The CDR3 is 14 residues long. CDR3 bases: TGTGCCTGGACAGGGGGCTCGTTTGCAGATACGCAGTATTTT. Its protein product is CAWTGGSFADTQYF.

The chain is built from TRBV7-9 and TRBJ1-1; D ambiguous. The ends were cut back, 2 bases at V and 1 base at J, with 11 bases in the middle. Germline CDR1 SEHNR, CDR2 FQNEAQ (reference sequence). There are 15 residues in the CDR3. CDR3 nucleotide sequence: TGTGCCAGCAGCTTAACCGAAACAGCGAACACTGAAGCTTTCTTT. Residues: CASSLTETANTEAFF.

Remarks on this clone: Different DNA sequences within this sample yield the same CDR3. For the CDR3, the DNA is TGTGCCAGCAGTTTATATTTGACAGAAGCATTCTATGGCTACACCTTC. This sequence encodes CASSLYLTEAFYGYTF. This chain uses TRBV28 with TRBJ1-2, with D possibly TRBD1 on 5 matching bases. The V gene's germline CDR1 is MDHEN and CDR2 SYDVKM. The CDR3 contains 16 residues. Trimming left V 1 base short and J 4 bases short, with 16 bases between.

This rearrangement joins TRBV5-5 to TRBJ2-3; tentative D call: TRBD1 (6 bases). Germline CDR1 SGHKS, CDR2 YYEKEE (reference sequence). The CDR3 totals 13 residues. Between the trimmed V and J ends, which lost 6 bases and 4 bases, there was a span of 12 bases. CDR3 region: CASNQGRADTQYF. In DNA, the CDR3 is TGTGCCAGCAATCAGGGGAGAGCAGATACGCAGTATTTT. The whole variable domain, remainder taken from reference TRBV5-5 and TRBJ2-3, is DAGVTQSPTHLIKTRGQQVTLRCSPISGHKSVSWYQQVLGQGPQFIFQYYEKEERGRGNFPDRFSARQFPNYSSELNVNALLLGDSALYLCASNQGRADTQYFGPGTRLTVL.

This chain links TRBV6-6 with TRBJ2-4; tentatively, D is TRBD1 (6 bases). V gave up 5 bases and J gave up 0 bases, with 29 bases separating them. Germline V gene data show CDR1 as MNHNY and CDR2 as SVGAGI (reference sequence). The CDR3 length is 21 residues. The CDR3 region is CASSPSGQQLLASLAKNIQYF. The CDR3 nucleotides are TGTGCCAGCAGTCCCTCGGGACAACAACTCTTAGCATCTCTAGCCAAAAACATTCAGTACTTC.

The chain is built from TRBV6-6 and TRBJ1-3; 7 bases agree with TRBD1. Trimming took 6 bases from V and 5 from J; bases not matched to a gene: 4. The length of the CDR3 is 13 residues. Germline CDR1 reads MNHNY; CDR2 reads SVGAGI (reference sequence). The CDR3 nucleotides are TGTGCCAGCAGGTCGGACAGGCGAAACACCATATATTTT. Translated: CASRSDRRNTIYF.

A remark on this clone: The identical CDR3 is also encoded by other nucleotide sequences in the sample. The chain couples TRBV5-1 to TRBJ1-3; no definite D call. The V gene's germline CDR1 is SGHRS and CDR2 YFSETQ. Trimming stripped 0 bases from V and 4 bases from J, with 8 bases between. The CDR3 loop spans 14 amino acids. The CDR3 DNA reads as TGCGCCAGCAGCTTGGCCGGGTCCGGAAACACCATATATTTT. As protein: CASSLAGSGNTIYF.

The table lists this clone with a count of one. The CDR3 here is CASSRENQPQHF. CDR3 bases: TGTGCCAGCAGCCGGGAGAATCAGCCCCAGCATTTT. V usage is TRBV7-9 and J usage is TRBJ1-5; D is ambiguous. Trimming removed 5 bases at V and 4 bases at J, with 6 bases between. This CDR3 has 12 amino acids. Germline V gene sequence: CDR1 SEHNR, CDR2 FQNEAQ (reference sequence). Drawing the rest from reference TRBV7-9 and TRBJ1-5, the complete variable domain is DTGVSQNPRHKITKRGQNVTFRCDPISEHNRLYWYRQTLGQGPEFLTYFQNEAQLEKSRLLSDRFSAERPKGSFSTLEIQRTEQGDSAMYLCASSRENQPQHFGDGTRLSIL.

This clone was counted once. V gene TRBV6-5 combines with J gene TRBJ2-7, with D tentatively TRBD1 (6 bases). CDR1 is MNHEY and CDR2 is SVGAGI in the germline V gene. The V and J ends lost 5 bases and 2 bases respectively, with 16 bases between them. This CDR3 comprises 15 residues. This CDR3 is CASSPRTEPPYEQYF. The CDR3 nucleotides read TGTGCCAGCAGTCCACGGACAGAACCCCCCTACGAGCAGTACTTC.

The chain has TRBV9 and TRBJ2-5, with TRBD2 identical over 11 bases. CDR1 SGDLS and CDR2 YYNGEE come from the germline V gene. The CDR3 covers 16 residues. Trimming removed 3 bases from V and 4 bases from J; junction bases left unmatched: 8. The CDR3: CASSAASGGWGETQYF. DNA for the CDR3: TGTGCCAGCAGCGCGGCTAGCGGGGGGTGGGGAGAGACCCAGTACTTC.

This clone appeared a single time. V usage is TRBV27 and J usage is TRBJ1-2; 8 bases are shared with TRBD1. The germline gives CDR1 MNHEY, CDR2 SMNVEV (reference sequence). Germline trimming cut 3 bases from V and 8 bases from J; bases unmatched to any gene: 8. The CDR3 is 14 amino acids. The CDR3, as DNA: TGTGCCAGCAGTTTCACGACAGGGGTGGGAGGCTACACCTTC. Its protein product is CASSFTTGVGGYTF.

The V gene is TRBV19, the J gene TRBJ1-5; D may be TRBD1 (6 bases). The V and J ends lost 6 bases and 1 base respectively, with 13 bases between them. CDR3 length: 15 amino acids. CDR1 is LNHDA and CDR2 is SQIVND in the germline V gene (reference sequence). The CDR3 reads CASRPQGVSNQPQHF. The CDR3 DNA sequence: TGTGCCAGTAGACCACAGGGAGTCAGCAATCAGCCCCAGCATTTT. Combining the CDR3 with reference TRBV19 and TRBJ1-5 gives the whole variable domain DGGITQSPKYLFRKEGQNVTLSCEQNLNHDAMYWYRQDPGQGLRLIYYSQIVNDFQKGDIAEGYSVSREKKESFPLTVTSAQKNPTAFYLCASRPQGVSNQPQHFGDGTRLSIL.

The CDR3 coding sequence is TGTGCCAGCAGCTTCCGGGTTGCGGTAGATACGCAGTATTTT. Amino acid sequence: CASSFRVAVDTQYF. J is TRBJ2-3 and V is TRBV7-2; no clear D. Germline-derived CDR1 and CDR2 are SGHTA and FQGNSA. CDR3 length equals 14 residues. V was clipped by 3 bases and J by 5 bases, with 12 bases between them.

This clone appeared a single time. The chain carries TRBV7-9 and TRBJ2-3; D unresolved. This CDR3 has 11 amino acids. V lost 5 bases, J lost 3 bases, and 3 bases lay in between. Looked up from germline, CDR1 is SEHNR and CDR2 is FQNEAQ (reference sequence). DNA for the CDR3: TGTGCCAGCAGCCAGACAGATACGCAGTATTTT. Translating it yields CASSQTDTQYF.

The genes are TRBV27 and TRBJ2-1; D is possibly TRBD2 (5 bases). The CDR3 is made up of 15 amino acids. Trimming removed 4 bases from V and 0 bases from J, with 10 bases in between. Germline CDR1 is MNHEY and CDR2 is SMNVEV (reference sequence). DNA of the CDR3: TGTGCCAGCAGTTCAGCGGATAGCTCCTACAATGAGCAGTTCTTC. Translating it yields CASSSADSSYNEQFF.

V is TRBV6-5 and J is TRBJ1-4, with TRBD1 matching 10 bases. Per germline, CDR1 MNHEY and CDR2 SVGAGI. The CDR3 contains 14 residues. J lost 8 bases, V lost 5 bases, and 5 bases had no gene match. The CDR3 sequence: CASSRDRGREKLFF. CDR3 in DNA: TGTGCCAGCAGTAGGGACAGGGGTAGGGAAAAACTGTTTTTT.

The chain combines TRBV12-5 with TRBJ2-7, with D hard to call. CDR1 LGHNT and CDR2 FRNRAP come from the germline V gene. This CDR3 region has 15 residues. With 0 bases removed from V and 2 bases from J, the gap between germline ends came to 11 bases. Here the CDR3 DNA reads TGTGCTAGTGGTTTGGTCCTGCAGACAACCTACGAGCAGTACTTC. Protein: CASGLVLQTTYEQYF.